This section outlines one TCR beta chain sequence together with its context. Antigen: not known. This sample is drawn from a study of vaccination effects on CD4 cells after COVID-19. Study summary: Sampling of a couple of convalescent patients took place 16 days and one week prior to vaccination. Regarding the study as a whole: Both infection-induced and vaccine-induced clones contracted markedly at late post-vaccination timepoints.

The data were produced by immunoSEQ multiplex PCR, yet TCRdb's version contains in-frame clones alone and is incomplete. Found here are tens of thousands of clones, 65% to 75% of them singletons; the top ten hold 5%. Antigen-specific CD4+ T cells expanded by the ViraFEST assay with viral peptide pools were then sequenced. Researchers isolated CD4+ T cells once less than 13 days of culture had elapsed. The individual was infected with SARS-CoV-2 between March and December 2020, as confirmed by PCR. A half-medium replacement with IL-2 medium was carried out on days 3 and 7. Germline V gene sequence: CDR1 LGHNA, CDR2 YSLEER. CDR3 length: 15 amino acids. With 1 base clipped from V and 2 bases from J, the junction kept 1 base outside the gene matches.

The rearrangement links TRBV4-3 to TRBJ2-3, with 9 bases matching TRBD2. The clonotype was recovered from a human donor who had a prior SARS-CoV-2 infection. This specimen was CD4+ T cells from PBMCs cultured with HIV peptides, taken before COVID-19 vaccination. The subset: HIV-1 Nef peptide pool negative control/reference culture. CDR3 sequence: CASSQGTSDTDTQYF. CDR3 coding DNA: TGCGCCAGCAGCCAAGGGACTAGCGACACAGATACGCAGTATTTT.